This T cell receptor (beta chain) was sequenced during a study of T-cell reconstitution after alpha-beta-depleted transplantation in children. The CDR3 totals 14 residues. CDR1 is SSHAT, CDR2 FNYEAQ, per germline (reference sequence). Preparation of the TCRbeta library was carried out with unique molecular identifiers. Via MiXCR, TCRdb re-called the PCR reads, giving one row per CDR3 protein. The table includes fewer than 130,000 distinct CDR3 sequences, about 9.3% detected once. This clonotype was counted many times. Germline is not matched at one junction end, which may reflect a read error. The chain uses TRBV7-7 and TRBJ2-1; tentatively, D is TRBD2 (5 bases). This specimen was PBMCs from the stem cell graft donor, taken from the stem cell graft. The origin of this receptor is a human donor who donated a stem cell graft to a child with acute lymphoblastic leukemia. The CDR3 loop is CASSLYGNSNEQFF. The DNA of the CDR3 is TGTGCTAGCAGCTTATACGGGAATAGCAATGAGCAGTTCTTC.